The 20 T cell receptor beta chains presented below share a single source sample, sequenced in a study of blood T cell repertoires in COVID-19. Libraries were prepared by immunoSEQ multiplex PCR; TCRdb keeps only in-frame clonotypes and omits some of them. The data contain approximately 330,000 clones, around 92% of them singletons. Material for sequencing was PBMCs or T cells enriched from blood (not recorded which). These receptors originate from a woman in her thirties who had recovered from COVID-19.

This chain joins TRBV7-3 and TRBJ2-1; D unclear. Looked up from germline, CDR1 is SGHTA and CDR2 is FQGTGA. The CDR3 totals 13 residues. Trimming cost V 8 bases and J 5 bases, with 13 bases left between them. CDR3 sequence (DNA): TGTGCCAGCGGCGAGGTTGGCCACAATGAGCAGTTCTTC. Protein product: CASGEVGHNEQFF.

The CDR3 DNA is TGCGCCAGCAGAACAAGTTTCGTGATCTACAATGAGCAGTTCTTC. Its translation: CASRTSFVIYNEQFF. This chain links TRBV4-1 with TRBJ2-1, with D uncertain. Germline V gene lookup returns CDR1 MGHRA and CDR2 YSYEKL. The CDR3 has 15 residues. The germline V and J ends were trimmed by 6 bases and 3 bases, with 15 bases remaining between them.

The rearrangement uses TRBV18 and TRBJ1-4, with TRBD1 matching over 7 bases. The V gene's germline CDR1 is KGHSH and CDR2 LQKENI. The trim removed 5 bases at V and 6 bases at J, leaving 9 bases unmatched. The CDR3 length is 15 residues. The CDR3 loop reads CASSLSGTVDEKLFF. CDR3 DNA: TGTGCCAGCTCATTGTCCGGGACAGTAGATGAAAAACTGTTTTTT.

This sequence joins TRBV7-6 and TRBJ2-1, with 8 bases lining up with TRBD2. The CDR3 runs to 15 residues. The germline V gene encodes CDR1 SGHVS and CDR2 FNYEAQ. The trim removed 7 bases at V and 6 bases at J, leaving 11 bases unmatched. CDR3 protein: CASTGTSGSGNEQFF. The CDR3 DNA reads TGTGCCAGCACCGGGACCAGCGGGAGTGGCAATGAGCAGTTCTTC.

This clone was detected only once. This chain uses TRBV3-1 (or the pseudogene TRBV3-2) with TRBJ1-6; D is undetermined. Deletions cut 5 bases from V and 4 bases from J, with 12 bases between. Germline loops: CDR1 LGHDT, CDR2 YNNKEL (reference sequence). There are 15 residues in the CDR3. The CDR3 loop reads CASSGSTGYNSPLHF. CDR3 sequence (DNA): TGTGCCAGCAGCGGCTCAACGGGGTATAATTCACCCCTCCACTTT.

This chain joins TRBV6-5 and TRBJ2-3, with 8 bases lining up with TRBD2. The CDR3 is 15 amino acids. Trimming removed 7 bases from V and 6 bases from J; junction bases left unmatched: 12. CDR1 MNHEY and CDR2 SVGAGI come from the germline V gene. The CDR3 DNA is TGTGCCAGCAAAACGGGGGGGGTACGTAGCGATACGCAGTATTTT. Its protein product is CASKTGGVRSDTQYF.

The gene calls are TRBV30 and TRBJ1-6, with TRBD1 identical over 11 bases. This CDR3 contains 15 residues. J lost 6 bases, V lost 5 bases, and 6 bases had no gene match. The V gene's germline CDR1 is GTSNPN and CDR2 SVGIG (reference sequence). CDR3 residues: CAWEGTGGINSPLHF. The CDR3 DNA reads TGTGCCTGGGAAGGGACAGGGGGGATTAATTCACCCCTCCACTTT.

The chain's CDR3 is CASSVEGLAGYGETQYF. CDR3 nucleotide sequence: TGTGCCAGCAGCGTAGAGGGACTAGCGGGATACGGGGAGACCCAGTACTTC. The gene calls are TRBV9 and TRBJ2-5; 13 bases agree with TRBD2. The CDR3 is 17 amino acids. CDR1 and CDR2 from the germline V gene are SGDLS and YYNGEE. V lost 0 bases and J lost 5; bases outside the gene matches: 7. Full variable domain (rest looked up from reference TRBV9 and TRBJ2-5): DSGVTQTPKHLITATGQRVTLRCSPRSGDLSVYWYQQSLDQGLQFLIQYYNGEERAKGNILERFSAQQFPDLHSELNLSSLELGDSALYFCASSVEGLAGYGETQYFGPGTRLLVL.

This rearrangement joins TRBV5-4 to TRBJ2-1; the match to TRBD1 covers 7 bases. Germline CDR1 SGHNT, CDR2 YYREEE (reference sequence). The CDR3 spans 15 residues. V trimming: 4 bases; J trimming: 2 bases; junction bases outside the gene matches: 6. The CDR3 sequence: CASSVDRATYNEQFF. The CDR3 DNA sequence: TGTGCCAGCAGCGTCGACAGGGCGACCTACAATGAGCAGTTCTTC.

V gene TRBV5-4 combines with J gene TRBJ1-3; D is perhaps TRBD1 (5 bases). Trimming shortened V by 4 bases and J by 0 bases, and 14 bases separated the two germline ends. This CDR3 has 16 amino acids. The germline V gene encodes CDR1 SGHNT and CDR2 YYREEE (reference sequence). The CDR3 sequence: CASSLAGVSSGNTIYF. DNA of the CDR3: TGTGCCAGCAGCCTAGCGGGGGTGTCCTCTGGAAACACCATATATTTT.

The sample holds a few counts of this clone. This chain joins TRBV5-4 and TRBJ1-6; D not certain. Germline CDR1 and CDR2: SGHNT and YYREEE (reference sequence). V lost 5 bases to trimming and J lost 6 bases, with 18 bases between them. The CDR3 runs to 16 residues. Here the CDR3 DNA reads TGTGCCAGCAGGGTGGCCCAGAGCGGCTTTAATTCACCCCTCCACTTT. This translates into CASRVAQSGFNSPLHF.

This rearrangement joins TRBV11-2 to TRBJ2-7; D perhaps matches TRBD2 (5 bases). This CDR3 is 16 amino acids long. With 3 bases removed from V and 3 bases from J, the gap between germline ends came to 18 bases. CDR1 and CDR2 (germline): SGHAT, FQNNGV. CDR3 sequence reads: CASSLFGSDVGYEQYF. DNA for the CDR3: TGTGCCAGCAGCTTGTTTGGGAGCGACGTCGGCTACGAGCAGTACTTC.

The rearrangement joins TRBV18 to TRBJ1-1; 7 nucleotides agree with TRBD1. The ends lost 3 bases at V and 5 bases at J; junction bases unmatched: 9. Looked up from germline, CDR1 is KGHSH and CDR2 is LQKENI. This CDR3 comprises 15 residues. The CDR3 spells CASSPRQGGSTEAFF. In DNA form, the CDR3 reads TGTGCCAGCTCACCTAGACAGGGTGGTTCAACTGAAGCTTTCTTT.

The rearrangement joins TRBV13 to TRBJ2-2, with D unresolved. V was trimmed by 5 bases and J by 0 bases, leaving 22 bases between them. Germline V gene sequence: CDR1 PRHDT, CDR2 FYEKMQ (reference sequence). The CDR3 sequence is 19 residues long. This chain's CDR3 is CASSPLGLLRESNTGELFF. The CDR3 DNA reads as TGTGCCAGCAGCCCCCTCGGTCTTTTGCGAGAGTCGAACACCGGGGAGCTGTTTTTT.

This clone has only one observation. The chain employs TRBV2 and TRBJ1-6, with D unclear. This CDR3 contains 14 residues. The V end lost 7 bases, the J end lost 10 bases, and 17 bases lay between the germline ends. In germline, CDR1 is SNHLY, CDR2 FYNNEI. The CDR3 spells CASKREAGGSPLHF. CDR3 sequence (DNA): TGTGCCAGCAAGCGGGAGGCAGGAGGGTCACCCCTCCACTTT.

This chain joins TRBV5-1 and TRBJ2-2; TRBD2 aligns across 8 bases. CDR1 is SGHRS and CDR2 is YFSETQ in the germline V gene. Losses at the gene ends were 4 bases for V and 7 bases for J; bases not matched to a gene: 9. There are 15 residues in the CDR3. CDR3 residues: CASSVQGLAGGELFF. The CDR3 bases are TGCGCCAGCAGCGTACAGGGCCTAGCGGGCGGGGAGCTGTTTTTT.

This clone was seen just once. The V gene is TRBV7-9, the J gene TRBJ1-2; 7 positions agree with TRBD1. CDR3 length equals 13 residues. Germline-derived CDR1 and CDR2 are SEHNR and FQNEAQ (reference sequence). The V segment lost 6 bases and the J segment 7 bases; nucleotides outside the gene matches: 8. In nucleotides, the CDR3 is TGTGCCAGCAGACGAACAGGGGCGGGTGGCTACACCTTC. Translating it yields CASRRTGAGGYTF.

V usage is TRBV10-3 and J usage is TRBJ2-2; D is perhaps TRBD2 (6 bases). Trimming pared 5 bases from V and 0 bases from J, leaving 13 bases between. This CDR3 is 16 amino acids long. Germline loops: CDR1 ENHRY, CDR2 SYGVKD. For the CDR3, the DNA is TGTGCCATCAGTATTGGGGAGGCCACGAACACCGGGGAGCTGTTTTTT. Residues: CAISIGEATNTGELFF.

The chain joins TRBV5-8 to TRBJ2-3; 9 bases align to TRBD2. Germline assignment: CDR1 SGHTS and CDR2 YDEGEE. Losses at the gene ends were 4 bases for V and 0 bases for J; bases not matched to a gene: 6. This CDR3 has 16 residues. The DNA for the CDR3 is TGTGCCAGCAGCCTGACTAGCGGTGCTAGCACAGATACGCAGTATTTT. It translates to CASSLTSGASTDTQYF.

J is TRBJ2-2 and V is TRBV6-5; 11 positions match TRBD1. Germline assignment: CDR1 MNHEY and CDR2 SVGAGI. This CDR3 has 14 amino acids. The V segment lost 6 bases and the J segment 7 bases; nucleotides outside the gene matches: 4. In nucleotides, the CDR3 is TGTGCCAGCAGGGACAGGGGGCGGATCGGGGAGCTGTTTTTT. It yields the protein CASRDRGRIGELFF.